This T cell receptor beta chain was recorded in a study of STAT3 mutations in large granular lymphocyte leukemia. Study observations and caveats: Variable sampling intervals and differing treatment regimens complicated linking therapy response to TCR clonal burden changes. At least one immunodominant TCR beta clonotype appeared in every T-cell large granular lymphocyte leukemia patient.

As concerns this clone: Its target is unknown.

This CDR3 has 12 amino acids. Trimming shortened V by 5 bases and J by 4 bases, and 8 bases separated the two germline ends. Germline V CDR1 and CDR2: SGHTA, FQGNSA. Sequencing used immunoSEQ multiplex PCR; TCRdb keeps in-frame clones, though not all of them. The sample holds 30,000 to 35,000 clones, approximately 80% seen once. The clonotype was recovered from a woman between 45 and 60 years old with T-cell large granular lymphocyte leukemia. Some clones in this sample may be carry-over from other donors' samples. This chain uses TRBV7-2 with TRBJ2-5; D is unclear. The source material was peripheral blood mononuclear cells. CDR3 sequence: CASSPFRETQYF. The CDR3 DNA sequence: TGTGCCAGCAGCCCATTCCGAGAGACCCAGTACTTC.